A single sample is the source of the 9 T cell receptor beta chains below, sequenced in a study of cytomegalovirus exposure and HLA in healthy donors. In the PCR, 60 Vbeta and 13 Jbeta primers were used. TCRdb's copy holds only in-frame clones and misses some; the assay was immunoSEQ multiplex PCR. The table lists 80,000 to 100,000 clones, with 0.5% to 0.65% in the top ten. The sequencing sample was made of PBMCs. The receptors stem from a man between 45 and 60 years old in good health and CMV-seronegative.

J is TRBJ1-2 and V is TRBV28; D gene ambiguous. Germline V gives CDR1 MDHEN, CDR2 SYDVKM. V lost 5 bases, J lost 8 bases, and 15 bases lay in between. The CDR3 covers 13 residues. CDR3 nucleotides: TGTGCCAGCAGTCCAAGAGGGTTAGGAGGCTACACCTTC. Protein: CASSPRGLGGYTF.

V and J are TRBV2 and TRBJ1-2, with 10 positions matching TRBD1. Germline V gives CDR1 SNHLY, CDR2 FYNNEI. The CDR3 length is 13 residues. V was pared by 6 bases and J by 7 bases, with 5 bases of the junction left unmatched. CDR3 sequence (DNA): TGTGCCAGCAGATCCGGGACAGGGGCTGGCTACACCTTC. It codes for CASRSGTGAGYTF.

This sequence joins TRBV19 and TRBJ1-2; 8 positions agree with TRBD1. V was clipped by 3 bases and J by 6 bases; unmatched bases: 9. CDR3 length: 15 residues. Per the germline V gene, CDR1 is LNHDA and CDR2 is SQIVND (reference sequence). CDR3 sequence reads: CASSIYDRGPNGYTF. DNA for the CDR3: TGTGCCAGTAGTATTTACGACAGGGGACCAAATGGCTACACCTTC.

The CDR3 DNA reads as TGCGCCAGCAGCTTGATAACAGGGAATATGGACGAGCAGTACTTC. It is translated as CASSLITGNMDEQYF. The chain combines TRBV5-1 with TRBJ2-5, with a tentative D call TRBD1 (6 bases). The closer fit of TRBJ2-7 to the DNA end suggests the J call may be wrong. This CDR3 is built from 15 residues. Germline-derived CDR1 and CDR2 are SGHRS and YFSETQ.

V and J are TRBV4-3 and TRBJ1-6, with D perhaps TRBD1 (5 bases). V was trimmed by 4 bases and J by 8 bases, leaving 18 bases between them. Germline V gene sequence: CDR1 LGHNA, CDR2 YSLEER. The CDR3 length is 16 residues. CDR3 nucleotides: TGCGCCAGCAGCCCCTTATCTGCGGGGGGGTATTCACCCCTCCACTTT. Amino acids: CASSPLSAGGYSPLHF.

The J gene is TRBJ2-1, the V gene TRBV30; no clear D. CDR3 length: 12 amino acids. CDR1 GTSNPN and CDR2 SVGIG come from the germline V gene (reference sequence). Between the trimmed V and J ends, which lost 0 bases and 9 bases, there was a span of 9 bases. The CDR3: CAWSVGYGEQFF. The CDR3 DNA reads TGTGCCTGGAGTGTCGGGTACGGTGAGCAGTTCTTC. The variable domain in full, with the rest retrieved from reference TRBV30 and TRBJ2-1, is SQTIHQWPATLVQPVGSPLSLECTVEGTSNPNLYWYRQAAGRGLQLLFYSVGIGQISSEVPQNLSASRPQDRQFILSSKKLLLSDSGFYLCAWSVGYGEQFFGPGTRLTVL.

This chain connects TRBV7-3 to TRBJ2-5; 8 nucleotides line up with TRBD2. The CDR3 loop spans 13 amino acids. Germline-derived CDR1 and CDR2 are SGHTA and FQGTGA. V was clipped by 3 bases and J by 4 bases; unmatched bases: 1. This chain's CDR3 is CASSFTSGETQYF. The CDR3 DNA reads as TGTGCCAGCAGCTTTACTAGCGGAGAGACCCAGTACTTC.

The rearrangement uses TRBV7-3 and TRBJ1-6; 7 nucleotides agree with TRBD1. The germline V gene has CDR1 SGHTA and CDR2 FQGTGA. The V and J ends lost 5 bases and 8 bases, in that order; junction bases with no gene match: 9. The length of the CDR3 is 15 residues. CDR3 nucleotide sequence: TGTGCCAGCAGCATAAACAGGGGTGGGGATTCACCCCTCCACTTT. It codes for CASSINRGGDSPLHF.

The CDR3 reads CASSTTGHGYTF. DNA for the CDR3: TGTGCCAGTAGTACGACAGGTCATGGCTACACCTTC. This chain links TRBV19 with TRBJ1-2, with D perhaps matching TRBD1 (6 bases). CDR1 and CDR2 (germline): LNHDA, SQIVND (reference sequence). CDR3 size: 12 residues. The V and J ends lost 4 bases and 6 bases respectively, with 9 bases between them.